The 3 T cell receptor beta chains reported below all come from one sample, sequenced in a study of CD8 T cells in Susac syndrome. The authors reverse transcribed about 0.45 to 1 ug RNA with random hexamers. Using its own MiXCR run on the immunoSEQ multiplex PCR reads, TCRdb lists one record per CDR3 protein. Of hundreds of thousands of distinct CDR3 sequences in the sample, 94% were seen once. Sequencing was carried out using CD4+ T cells from PBMCs. The source is a human donor with Susac syndrome.

V is TRBV27 and J is TRBJ1-5; D gene uncertain. This CDR3 has 12 residues. Germline values: CDR1 MNHEY, CDR2 SMNVEV (reference sequence). Trimming removed 6 bases from V and 4 bases from J, with 7 bases in between. CDR3 sequence: CASRARNQPQHF. In DNA, the CDR3 is TGTGCCAGCAGGGCTCGAAATCAGCCCCAGCATTTT.

This CDR3 reads CASSLGHRGAPRELFF. CDR3 sequence (DNA): TGTGCCAGCAGCTTAGGCCACAGGGGTGCCCCACGGGAGCTGTTTTTT. The chain links TRBV7-2 to TRBJ2-2; 7 bases are shared with TRBD1. Germline lookup yields CDR1 SGHTA and CDR2 FQGNSA. The trim removed 1 base at V and 9 bases at J, leaving 11 bases unmatched. The CDR3 is 16 residues long.

This chain connects TRBV13 to TRBJ2-1; 12 positions match TRBD2. The CDR3 has 16 amino acids. CDR1 and CDR2 from the germline V gene are PRHDT and FYEKMQ (reference sequence). Unmatched junction bases numbered 9, after V lost 3 bases and J lost 9 bases. CDR3 amino acids: CASSFVTSGGKGEQFF. In DNA form, the CDR3 reads TGTGCCAGCAGCTTCGTGACTAGCGGGGGAAAGGGTGAGCAGTTCTTC.